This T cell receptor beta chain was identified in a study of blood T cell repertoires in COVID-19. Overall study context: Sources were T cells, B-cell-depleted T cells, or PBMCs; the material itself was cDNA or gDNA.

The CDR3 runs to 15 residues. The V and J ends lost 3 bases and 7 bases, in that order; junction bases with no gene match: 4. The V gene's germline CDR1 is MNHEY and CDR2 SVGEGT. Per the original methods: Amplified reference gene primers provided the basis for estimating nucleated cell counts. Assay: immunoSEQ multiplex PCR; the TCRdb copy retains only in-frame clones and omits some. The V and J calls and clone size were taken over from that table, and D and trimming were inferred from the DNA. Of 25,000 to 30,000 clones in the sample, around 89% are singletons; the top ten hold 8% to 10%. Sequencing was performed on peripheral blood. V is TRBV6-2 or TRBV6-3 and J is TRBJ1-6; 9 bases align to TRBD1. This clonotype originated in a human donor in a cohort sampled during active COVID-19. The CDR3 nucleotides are TGTGCCAGCAGTTATGAGGGACAGGGCAATTCACCCCTCCACTTT. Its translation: CASSYEGQGNSPLHF.